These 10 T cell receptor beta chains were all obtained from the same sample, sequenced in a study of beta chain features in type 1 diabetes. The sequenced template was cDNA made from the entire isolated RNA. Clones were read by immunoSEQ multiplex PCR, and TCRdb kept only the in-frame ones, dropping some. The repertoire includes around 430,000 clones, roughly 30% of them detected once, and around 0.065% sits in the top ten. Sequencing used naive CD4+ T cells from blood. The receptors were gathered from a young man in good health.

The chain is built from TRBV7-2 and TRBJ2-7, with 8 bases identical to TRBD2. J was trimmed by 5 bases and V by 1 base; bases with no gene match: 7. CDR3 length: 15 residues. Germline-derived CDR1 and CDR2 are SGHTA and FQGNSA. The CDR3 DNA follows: TGTGCCAGCAGCTTAGTTGCGGGAGGTTCCCACGAGCAGTACTTC. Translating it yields CASSLVAGGSHEQYF.

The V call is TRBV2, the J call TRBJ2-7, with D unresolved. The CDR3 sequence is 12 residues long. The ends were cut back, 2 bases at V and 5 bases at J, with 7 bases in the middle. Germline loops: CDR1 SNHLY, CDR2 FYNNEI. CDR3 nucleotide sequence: TGTGCCAGCAGTGAATATGGCCACGAGCAGTACTTC. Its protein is CASSEYGHEQYF.

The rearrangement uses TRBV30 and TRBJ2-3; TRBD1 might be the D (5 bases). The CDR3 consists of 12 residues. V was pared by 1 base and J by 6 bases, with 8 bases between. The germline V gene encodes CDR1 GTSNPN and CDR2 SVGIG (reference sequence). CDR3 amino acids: CAWSDNRDTQYF. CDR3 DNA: TGTGCCTGGAGTGACAACAGGGATACGCAGTATTTT.

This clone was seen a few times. The CDR3 spells CASTDLTTQYF. Here the CDR3 DNA reads TGTGCCAGTACCGACCTGACCACCCAGTACTTC. The chain couples TRBV19 to TRBJ2-5; no definite D call. Trimming pared 7 bases from V and 8 bases from J, leaving 11 bases between. Germline V gene lookup returns CDR1 LNHDA and CDR2 SQIVND (reference sequence). The CDR3 covers 11 residues.

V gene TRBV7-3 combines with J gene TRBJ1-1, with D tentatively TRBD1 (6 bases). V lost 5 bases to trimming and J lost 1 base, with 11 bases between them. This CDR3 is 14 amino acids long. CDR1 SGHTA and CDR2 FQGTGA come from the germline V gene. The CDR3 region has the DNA TGTGCCAGCAGCCCCGGACAGTGGAACACTGAAGCTTTCTTT. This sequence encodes CASSPGQWNTEAFF.

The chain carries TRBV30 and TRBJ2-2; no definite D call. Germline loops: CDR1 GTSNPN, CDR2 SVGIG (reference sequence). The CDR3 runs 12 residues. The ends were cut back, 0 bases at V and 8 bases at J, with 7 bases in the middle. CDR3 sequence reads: CAWSVGMGELFF. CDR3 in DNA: TGTGCCTGGAGTGTCGGAATGGGGGAGCTGTTTTTT.

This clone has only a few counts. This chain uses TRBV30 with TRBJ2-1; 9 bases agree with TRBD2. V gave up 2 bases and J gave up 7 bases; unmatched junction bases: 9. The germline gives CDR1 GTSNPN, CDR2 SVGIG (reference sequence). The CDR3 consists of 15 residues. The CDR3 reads CAWSKGLAGVNEQFF. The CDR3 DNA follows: TGTGCCTGGAGTAAGGGGTTAGCGGGAGTAAATGAGCAGTTCTTC.

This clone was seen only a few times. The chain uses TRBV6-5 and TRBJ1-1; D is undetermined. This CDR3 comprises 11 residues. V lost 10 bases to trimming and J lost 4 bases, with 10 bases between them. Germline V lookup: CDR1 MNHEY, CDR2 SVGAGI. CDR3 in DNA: TGTGCCACCCAGCGGGGCACTGAAGCTTTCTTT. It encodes CATQRGTEAFF.

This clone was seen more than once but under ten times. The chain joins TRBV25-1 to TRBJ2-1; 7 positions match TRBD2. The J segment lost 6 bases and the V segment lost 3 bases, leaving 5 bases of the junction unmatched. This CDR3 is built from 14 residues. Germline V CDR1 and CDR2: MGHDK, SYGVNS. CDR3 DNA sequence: TGTGCCAGCAGTGAGACGGTAGCGGGCAATGAGCAGTTCTTC. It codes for CASSETVAGNEQFF. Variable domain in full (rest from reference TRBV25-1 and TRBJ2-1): EADIYQTPRYLVIGTGKKITLECSQTMGHDKMYWYQQDPGMELHLIHYSYGVNSTEKGDLSSESTVSRIRTEHFPLTLESARPSHTSQYLCASSETVAGNEQFFGPGTRLTVL.

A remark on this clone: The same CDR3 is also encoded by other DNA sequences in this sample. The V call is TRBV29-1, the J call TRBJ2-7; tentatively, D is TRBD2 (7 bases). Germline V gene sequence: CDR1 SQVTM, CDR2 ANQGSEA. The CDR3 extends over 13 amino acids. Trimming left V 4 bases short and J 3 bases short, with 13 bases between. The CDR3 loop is CSVAGGRGYEQYF. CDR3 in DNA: TGCAGCGTTGCGGGGGGCAGGGGCTACGAGCAGTACTTC.